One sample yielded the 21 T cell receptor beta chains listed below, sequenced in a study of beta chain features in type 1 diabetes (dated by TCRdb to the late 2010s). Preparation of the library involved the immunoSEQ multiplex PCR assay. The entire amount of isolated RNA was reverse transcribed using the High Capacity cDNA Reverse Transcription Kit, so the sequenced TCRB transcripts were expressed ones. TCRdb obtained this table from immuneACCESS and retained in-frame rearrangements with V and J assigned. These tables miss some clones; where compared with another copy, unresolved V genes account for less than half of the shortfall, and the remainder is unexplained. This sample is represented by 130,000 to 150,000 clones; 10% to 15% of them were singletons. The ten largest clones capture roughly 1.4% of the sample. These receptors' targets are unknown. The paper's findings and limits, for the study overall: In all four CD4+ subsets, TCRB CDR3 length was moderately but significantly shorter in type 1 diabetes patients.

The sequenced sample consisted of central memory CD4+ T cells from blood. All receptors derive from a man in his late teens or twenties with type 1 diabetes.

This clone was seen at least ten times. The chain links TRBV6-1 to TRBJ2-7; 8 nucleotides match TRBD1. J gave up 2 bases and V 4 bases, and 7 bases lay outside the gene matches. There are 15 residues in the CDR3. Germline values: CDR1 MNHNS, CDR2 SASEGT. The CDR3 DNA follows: TGTGCCAGCAGTGTCCCGGGACAGGTCACCTACGAGCAGTACTTC. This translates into CASSVPGQVTYEQYF.

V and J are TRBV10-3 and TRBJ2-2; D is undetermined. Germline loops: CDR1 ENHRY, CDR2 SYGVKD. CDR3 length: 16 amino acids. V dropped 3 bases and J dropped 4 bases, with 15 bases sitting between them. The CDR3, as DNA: TGTGCCATCAGTGAACCAGGACCCCAGAGCACCGGGGAGCTGTTTTTT. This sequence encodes CAISEPGPQSTGELFF.

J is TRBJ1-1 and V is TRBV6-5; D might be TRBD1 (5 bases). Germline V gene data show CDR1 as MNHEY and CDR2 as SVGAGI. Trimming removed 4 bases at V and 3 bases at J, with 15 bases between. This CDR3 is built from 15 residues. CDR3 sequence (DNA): TGTGCCAGCAGTTCCCCCAGGGCTGCGGACACTGAAGCTTTCTTT. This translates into CASSSPRAADTEAFF.

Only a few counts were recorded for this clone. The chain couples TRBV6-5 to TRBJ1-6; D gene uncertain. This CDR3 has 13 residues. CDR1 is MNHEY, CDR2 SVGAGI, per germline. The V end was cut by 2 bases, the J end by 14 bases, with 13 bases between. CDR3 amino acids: CASSYEVSVTLHF. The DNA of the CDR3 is TGTGCCAGCAGTTACGAAGTCTCGGTAACCCTCCACTTT.

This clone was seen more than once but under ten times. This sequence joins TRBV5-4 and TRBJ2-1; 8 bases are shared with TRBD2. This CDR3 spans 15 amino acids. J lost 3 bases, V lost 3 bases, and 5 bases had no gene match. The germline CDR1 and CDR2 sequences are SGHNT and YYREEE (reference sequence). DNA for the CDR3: TGTGCCAGCAGCTCAGCGGGGGTCCTCTACAATGAGCAGTTCTTC. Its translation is CASSSAGVLYNEQFF.

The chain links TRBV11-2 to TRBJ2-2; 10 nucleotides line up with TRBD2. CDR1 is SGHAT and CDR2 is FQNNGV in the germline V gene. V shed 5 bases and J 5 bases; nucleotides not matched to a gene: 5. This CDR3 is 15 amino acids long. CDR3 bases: TGTGCCAGCAGCACCGGGACTAGCGTTACCGGGGAGCTGTTTTTT. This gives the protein CASSTGTSVTGELFF.

CDR3 in amino acids: CASSARQGSSYNEQFF. The CDR3 DNA reads as TGTGCCAGCTCCGCTCGACAGGGGAGCTCCTACAATGAGCAGTTCTTC. The J gene is TRBJ2-1, the V gene TRBV18, with 8 positions matching TRBD1. Trimming took 6 bases from V and 0 from J; bases not matched to a gene: 7. Per germline, CDR1 KGHSH and CDR2 LQKENI. The CDR3 covers 16 residues.

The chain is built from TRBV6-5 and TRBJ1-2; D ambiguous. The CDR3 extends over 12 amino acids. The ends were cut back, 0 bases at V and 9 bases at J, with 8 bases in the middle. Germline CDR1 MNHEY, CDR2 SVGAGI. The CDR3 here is CASSYSDGRYTF. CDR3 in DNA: TGTGCCAGCAGTTACTCGGACGGACGCTACACCTTC.

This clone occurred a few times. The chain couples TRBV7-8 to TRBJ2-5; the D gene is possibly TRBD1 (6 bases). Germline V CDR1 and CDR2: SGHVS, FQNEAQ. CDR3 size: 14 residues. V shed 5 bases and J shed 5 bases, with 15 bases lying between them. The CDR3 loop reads CASSPQGWRETQYF. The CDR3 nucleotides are TGTGCCAGCAGCCCTCAGGGGTGGCGGGAGACCCAGTACTTC.

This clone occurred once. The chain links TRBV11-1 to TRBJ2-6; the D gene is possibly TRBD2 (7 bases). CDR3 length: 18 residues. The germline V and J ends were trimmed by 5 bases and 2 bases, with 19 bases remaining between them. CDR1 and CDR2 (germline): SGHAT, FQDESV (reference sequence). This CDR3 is CASSPRRGAGTGANVLTF. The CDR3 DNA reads TGTGCCAGCAGCCCGAGACGGGGGGCGGGAACTGGGGCCAACGTCCTGACTTTC.

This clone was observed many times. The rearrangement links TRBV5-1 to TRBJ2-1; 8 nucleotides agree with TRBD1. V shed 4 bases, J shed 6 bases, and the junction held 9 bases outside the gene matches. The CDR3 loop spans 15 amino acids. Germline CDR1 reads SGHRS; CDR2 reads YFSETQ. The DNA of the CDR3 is TGCGCCAGCAGCGAAACTGGACAGGGTGGCAATGAGCAGTTCTTC. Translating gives CASSETGQGGNEQFF.

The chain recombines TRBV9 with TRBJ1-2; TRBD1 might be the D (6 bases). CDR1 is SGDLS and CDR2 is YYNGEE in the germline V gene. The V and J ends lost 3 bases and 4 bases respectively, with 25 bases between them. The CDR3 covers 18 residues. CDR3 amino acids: CASSASTGARGTGYGYTF. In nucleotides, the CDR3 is TGTGCCAGCAGCGCCTCCACGGGGGCGCGCGGGACGGGCTATGGCTACACCTTC.

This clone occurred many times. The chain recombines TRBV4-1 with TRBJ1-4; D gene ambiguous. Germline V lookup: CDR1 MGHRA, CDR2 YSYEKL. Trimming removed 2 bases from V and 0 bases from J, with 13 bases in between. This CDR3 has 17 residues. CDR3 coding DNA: TGCGCCAGCAGCCAATTCCACGGAAGCCCAACTAATGAAAAACTGTTTTTT. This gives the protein CASSQFHGSPTNEKLFF.

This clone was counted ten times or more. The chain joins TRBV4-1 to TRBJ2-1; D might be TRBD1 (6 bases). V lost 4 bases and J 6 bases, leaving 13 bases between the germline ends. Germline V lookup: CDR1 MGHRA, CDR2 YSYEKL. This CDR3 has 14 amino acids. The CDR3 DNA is TGCGCCAGCAGCCCCTCCGGACAGACCAATGAGCAGTTCTTC. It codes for CASSPSGQTNEQFF.

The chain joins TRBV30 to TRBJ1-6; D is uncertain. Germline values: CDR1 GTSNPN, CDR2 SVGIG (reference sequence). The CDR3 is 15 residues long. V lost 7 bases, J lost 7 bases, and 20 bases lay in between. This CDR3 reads CALPTGDPWNSPLHF. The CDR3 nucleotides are TGTGCCTTACCCACGGGCGACCCCTGGAATTCACCCCTCCACTTT.

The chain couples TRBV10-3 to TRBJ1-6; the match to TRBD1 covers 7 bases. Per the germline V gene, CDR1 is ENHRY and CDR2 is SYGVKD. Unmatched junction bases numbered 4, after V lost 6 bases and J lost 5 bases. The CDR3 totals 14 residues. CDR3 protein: CAIRAGGNNSPLHF. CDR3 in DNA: TGTGCCATCAGGGCAGGGGGTAATAATTCACCCCTCCACTTT.

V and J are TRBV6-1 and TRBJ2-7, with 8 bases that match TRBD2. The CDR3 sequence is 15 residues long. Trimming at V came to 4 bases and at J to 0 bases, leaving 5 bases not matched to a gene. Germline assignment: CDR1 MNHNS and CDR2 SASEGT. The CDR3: CASSVQSGSSYEQYF. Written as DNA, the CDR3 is TGTGCCAGCAGTGTACAAAGCGGGAGCTCCTACGAGCAGTACTTC.

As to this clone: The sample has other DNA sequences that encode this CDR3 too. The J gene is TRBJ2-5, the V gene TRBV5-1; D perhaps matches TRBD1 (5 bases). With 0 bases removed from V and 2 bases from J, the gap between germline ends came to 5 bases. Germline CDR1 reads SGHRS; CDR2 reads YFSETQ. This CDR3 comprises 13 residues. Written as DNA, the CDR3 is TGCGCCAGCAGCTTGGAGGGGCAAGAGACCCAGTACTTC. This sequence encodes CASSLEGQETQYF.

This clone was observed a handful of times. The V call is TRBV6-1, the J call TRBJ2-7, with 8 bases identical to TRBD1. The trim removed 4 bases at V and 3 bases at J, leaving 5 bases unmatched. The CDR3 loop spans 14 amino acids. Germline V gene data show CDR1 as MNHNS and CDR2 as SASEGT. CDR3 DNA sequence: TGTGCCAGCAGTGTCTCAGGGGGCTACTACGAGCAGTACTTC. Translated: CASSVSGGYYEQYF.

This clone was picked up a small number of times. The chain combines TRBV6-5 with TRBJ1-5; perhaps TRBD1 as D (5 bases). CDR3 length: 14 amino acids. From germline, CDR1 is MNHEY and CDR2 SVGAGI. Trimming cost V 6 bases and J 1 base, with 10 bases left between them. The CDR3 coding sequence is TGTGCCAGCAGCCCCCGGGACAGCAATCAGCCCCAGCATTTT. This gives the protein CASSPRDSNQPQHF.

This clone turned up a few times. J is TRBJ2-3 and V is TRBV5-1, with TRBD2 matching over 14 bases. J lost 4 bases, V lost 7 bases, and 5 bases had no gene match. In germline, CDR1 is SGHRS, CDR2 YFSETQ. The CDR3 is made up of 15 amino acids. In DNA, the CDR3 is TGCGCCAGCGGGACTAGCGGGGGATCCGCAGATACGCAGTATTTT. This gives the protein CASGTSGGSADTQYF.